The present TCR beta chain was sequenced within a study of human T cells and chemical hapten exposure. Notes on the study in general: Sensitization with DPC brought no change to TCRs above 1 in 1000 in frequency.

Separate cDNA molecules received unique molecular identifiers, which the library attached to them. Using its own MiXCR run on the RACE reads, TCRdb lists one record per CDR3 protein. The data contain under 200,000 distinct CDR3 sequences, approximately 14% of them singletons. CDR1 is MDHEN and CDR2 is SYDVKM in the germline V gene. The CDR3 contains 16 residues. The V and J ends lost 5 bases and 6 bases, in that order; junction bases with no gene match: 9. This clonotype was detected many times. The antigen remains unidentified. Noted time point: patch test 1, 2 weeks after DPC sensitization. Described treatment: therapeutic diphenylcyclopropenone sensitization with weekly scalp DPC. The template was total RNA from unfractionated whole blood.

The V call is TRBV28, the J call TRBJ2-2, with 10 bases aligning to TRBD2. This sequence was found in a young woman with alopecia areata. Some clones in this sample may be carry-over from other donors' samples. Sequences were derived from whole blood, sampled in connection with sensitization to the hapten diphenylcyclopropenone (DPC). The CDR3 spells CASSGPSGSFSGELFF. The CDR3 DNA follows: TGTGCCAGCAGTGGGCCTAGCGGGAGTTTCTCCGGGGAGCTGTTTTTT.